The 17 T cell receptor beta chains below were found in one sample sequenced in a study of T cell changes during pregnancy in multiple sclerosis. Sequencing was performed with immunoSEQ multiplex PCR; in TCRdb, only in-frame clones are kept and a portion is missing. The top ten clones hold more than 2% of a sample with about 64,000 clones, roughly 87% of them seen once. The sample consisted of peripheral blood, taken in the second trimester of pregnancy. Source of these receptors: a female donor in good health, enrolled as a control in a pregnancy study.

The rearrangement uses TRBV19 and TRBJ2-3; D possibly corresponds to TRBD1 (5 bases). CDR3 length equals 13 residues. V shed 4 bases and J shed 5 bases, with 10 bases lying between them. Per the germline V gene, CDR1 is LNHDA and CDR2 is SQIVND (reference sequence). The CDR3 sequence: CASSRLQGDTQYF. CDR3 nucleotides: TGTGCCAGTAGTAGACTCCAGGGAGATACGCAGTATTTT.

V gene TRBV5-4 combines with J gene TRBJ1-2, with unresolved D. CDR1 SGHNT and CDR2 YYREEE come from the germline V gene (reference sequence). V was clipped by 4 bases and J by 0 bases, with 7 bases between them. This CDR3 spans 13 amino acids. The CDR3 region is CASSLTTNYGYTF. Written as DNA, the CDR3 is TGTGCCAGCAGCCTGACAACTAACTATGGCTACACCTTC.

The chain recombines TRBV25-1 with TRBJ1-2, with D perhaps TRBD1 (6 bases). This CDR3 has 14 amino acids. CDR1 and CDR2 from the germline V gene are MGHDK and SYGVNS. The V end lost 0 bases, the J end lost 7 bases, and 12 bases lay between the germline ends. In nucleotides, the CDR3 is TGTGCCAGCAGTGAATACGTACCCAGGGGTGGCTACACCTTC. Translation: CASSEYVPRGGYTF.

J is TRBJ1-2 and V is TRBV4-1; perhaps TRBD1 as D (6 bases). Germline loops: CDR1 MGHRA, CDR2 YSYEKL. The V and J ends lost 0 bases and 6 bases respectively, with 14 bases between them. The CDR3 has 15 residues. The CDR3 region has the DNA TGCGCCAGCAGCCAAGAAGAGTTCAGGGGAAATGGCTACACCTTC. Amino acid sequence: CASSQEEFRGNGYTF.

The V call is TRBV11-3, the J call TRBJ2-5; the D is unclear. The CDR3 spans 12 residues. V was clipped by 4 bases and J by 0 bases, with 3 bases between them. Looked up from germline, CDR1 is SGHNT and CDR2 is YENEEA. CDR3 nucleotides: TGTGCCAGCAGCTCCAACCAAGAGACCCAGTACTTC. Its translation: CASSSNQETQYF.

The CDR3 bases are TGCAGCGGAGTAGCGGGAGGAACAGATACGCAGTATTTT. Protein sequence: CSGVAGGTDTQYF. The chain uses TRBV29-1 and TRBJ2-3; 10 bases match TRBD2. This CDR3 is 13 amino acids long. Per germline, CDR1 SQVTM and CDR2 ANQGSEA. After removal of 7 bases from V and 3 bases from J, the junction contained 4 bases not matched to a gene.

The chain combines TRBV2 with TRBJ2-5; perhaps TRBD2 as D (6 bases). The V end lost 4 bases, the J end lost 1 base, and 10 bases lay between the germline ends. CDR3 size: 14 residues. CDR1 and CDR2 (germline): SNHLY, FYNNEI. The CDR3 DNA reads as TGTGCCAGCAGTGGACTAGACCCCCAAGAGACCCAGTACTTC. Translation gives CASSGLDPQETQYF.

V usage is TRBV15 and J usage is TRBJ2-5; a weak D match, TRBD1 (6 bases). The CDR3 loop spans 17 amino acids. Per germline, CDR1 LNHNV and CDR2 YYDKDF (reference sequence). Trimming shortened V by 5 bases and J by 7 bases, and 26 bases separated the two germline ends. The CDR3, as DNA: TGTGCCACCAGCGAGCCCCGGCAGACCTACCTAGGGGGGACCCAGTACTTC. Its protein is CATSEPRQTYLGGTQYF.

This clone is labeled as medium-sized. J is TRBJ1-2 and V is TRBV7-8, with 10 bases fitting TRBD1. V lost 4 bases, J lost 7 bases, and 12 bases stayed unmatched. From germline, CDR1 is SGHVS and CDR2 FQNEAQ. The CDR3 is 16 residues long. As DNA, the CDR3 is TGTGCCAGCAGCTCGGGGAGACAGGGGGCATTGGGTGGCTACACCTTC. Its translation is CASSSGRQGALGGYTF.

The genes are TRBV2 and TRBJ2-1, with TRBD2 identical over 11 bases. Germline CDR1 is SNHLY and CDR2 is FYNNEI. V trimming: 7 bases; J trimming: 1 base; junction bases outside the gene matches: 15. There are 19 residues in the CDR3. DNA of the CDR3: TGTGCCAGCATTAAGAGGCTAGCGGGAGGCCTGGTGTCCTACAATGAGCAGTTCTTC. Encoded protein: CASIKRLAGGLVSYNEQFF.

The chain joins TRBV7-2 to TRBJ1-2; the D gene is possibly TRBD1 (5 bases). The CDR3 consists of 16 residues. Germline CDR1 SGHTA, CDR2 FQGNSA. The germline V and J ends were trimmed by 1 base and 6 bases, with 18 bases remaining between them. CDR3 in DNA: TGTGCCAGCAGCTTAGGGTGGTGGGGCAGAGGAAATGGCTACACCTTC. It yields the protein CASSLGWWGRGNGYTF.

The rearrangement links TRBV4-2 to TRBJ2-2, with TRBD2 matching over 10 bases. Germline V gene lookup returns CDR1 LGHNA and CDR2 YNFKEQ. The ends lost 1 base at V and 4 bases at J; junction bases unmatched: 12. The CDR3 has 19 amino acids. The CDR3: CASSQGGRAGGQGTGELFF. The CDR3 DNA reads as TGTGCCAGCAGCCAAGGGGGACGAGCGGGGGGGCAGGGCACCGGGGAGCTGTTTTTT.

This chain connects TRBV28 to TRBJ1-1; unclear D gene. This CDR3 is built from 18 residues. The V gene lost 2 bases and the J gene lost 2 bases, with 21 bases spanning the gap. Germline V gene data show CDR1 as MDHEN and CDR2 as SYDVKM. The CDR3 loop reads CASSLVWPLDRENTEAFF. The CDR3 nucleotides are TGTGCCAGCAGTTTAGTCTGGCCTCTGGATCGGGAAAACACTGAAGCTTTCTTT. Full variable domain (rest looked up from reference TRBV28 and TRBJ1-1): DVKVTQSSRYLVKRTGEKVFLECVQDMDHENMFWYRQDPGLGLRLIYFSYDVKMKEKGDIPEGYSVSREKKERFSLILESASTNQTSMYLCASSLVWPLDRENTEAFFGQGTRLTVV.

This chain uses TRBV5-1 with TRBJ2-1, with 7 bases aligning to TRBD2. Germline V gives CDR1 SGHRS, CDR2 YFSETQ. J was trimmed by 5 bases and V by 4 bases; bases with no gene match: 18. This CDR3 spans 18 amino acids. CDR3 nucleotide sequence: TGCGCCAGCAGCCCTATAGTGGCTAGCGGTACCTTAGACAATGAGCAGTTCTTC. Residues: CASSPIVASGTLDNEQFF.

This chain connects TRBV19 to TRBJ1-4; TRBD1 is a possible D gene (6 bases). V lost 6 bases and J 4 bases, leaving 21 bases between the germline ends. The germline gives CDR1 LNHDA, CDR2 SQIVND (reference sequence). CDR3 length: 17 amino acids. In DNA, the CDR3 is TGTGCCAGTAGGAACCTTATGGACAGTATCTTTAATGAAAAACTGTTTTTT. Translation gives CASRNLMDSIFNEKLFF.

This clone was detected only once. The chain uses TRBV7-3 and TRBJ2-1, with TRBD1 as a possible D gene (5 bases). CDR3 size: 15 residues. Between the trimmed V and J ends, which lost 2 bases and 6 bases, there was a span of 14 bases. The germline V gene encodes CDR1 SGHTA and CDR2 FQGTGA. The CDR3 DNA follows: TGTGCCAGCAGCTTAGCGGCCAGGGCCGCCAATGAGCAGTTCTTC. This codes for CASSLAARAANEQFF.

The genes are TRBV5-4 and TRBJ2-3, with D perhaps TRBD2 (5 bases). From germline, CDR1 is SGHNT and CDR2 YYREEE (reference sequence). The length of the CDR3 is 15 residues. Trimming cost V 4 bases and J 1 base, with 13 bases left between them. This CDR3 reads CASSNREDGTDTQYF. The CDR3 nucleotides are TGTGCCAGCAGCAACCGGGAAGATGGCACAGATACGCAGTATTTT.